This entry is about one T cell receptor (beta chain). Its antigen is unknown. Trimming took off 0 bases at V and 8 bases at J, with 10 bases between the two ends. The CDR3 covers 12 residues. Per the germline V gene, CDR1 is SQVTM and CDR2 is ANQGSEA. The data stem from a study of blood T cells in healthy people across ages. With a J-beta primer mix and a sample-barcoded 5' primer, a second PCR ran about 7 to 12 cycles. MiXCR, applied by TCRdb to the 5' RACE reads, yields one record per CDR3 protein. The sample comprises hundreds of thousands of distinct CDR3 sequences, about 24% of which are singletons, and 8.5% to 9.5% rests with the top ten. Extractions gave at least 5.5 micrograms of total RNA per sample. Whole-study findings and limits: Among T cells, TCR beta diversity per million cells dropped roughly linearly as age rose.

The sample also formed part of further work on T cells of mothers and their children. That paper notes: Using around 1.6 ug per 15 ul, all extracted RNA underwent cDNA synthesis. Each child gave 2.5 million to 3.5 million TCR beta CDR3 reads (each mother, over 9.5 million).

This rearrangement joins TRBV29-1 to TRBJ1-1; D remains ambiguous. The sequence was collected from a boy younger than 18 in good health. The source material was blood. The CDR3 protein is CSVEDLRPEAFF. The CDR3 DNA reads TGCAGCGTTGAAGATCTTAGGCCCGAAGCTTTCTTT.